The clone carrying this T cell receptor beta chain has a count of ten or more. The antigen is not known. This record comes from a study of beta chain features in type 1 diabetes. Of the isolated RNA, all was reverse transcribed, and so the sequenced material was expressed TCRB transcripts. The assay was immunoSEQ multiplex PCR, and TCRdb's table has in-frame clones only and misses some. The sample records some 150,000 clones, 10% to 15% being singletons. Overall study findings and caveats: Individuals with type 1 diabetes displayed fewer insertions and more deletions at VDJ junctions. For Type 1 diabetes patients, all four CD4+ subsets carried TCRB CDR3s that were moderately but significantly shorter.

This receptor was obtained from a young man with type 1 diabetes. Sequenced sample: central memory CD4+ T cells from blood.

CDR3 sequence reads: CSVLRQGLDGYTF. The CDR3 nucleotides are TGCAGCGTTTTACGACAGGGATTGGATGGCTACACCTTC. This chain joins TRBV29-1 and TRBJ1-2, with 7 bases lining up with TRBD1. V dropped 5 bases and J dropped 6; count of bases not matched to a gene: 9. The CDR3 covers 13 residues. Germline CDR1 is SQVTM and CDR2 is ANQGSEA.